This is a list of T cell receptor beta chains from one sample in a study of T cells in Graves' hyperthyroidism and ophthalmopathy. From the multiplex PCR reads, TCRdb called clonotypes with MiXCR, one entry per CDR3 protein. This sample has about 300,000 distinct CDR3 sequences, with roughly a fifth found just once. Sequences were obtained from blood. The receptors were sampled from a man between 50 and 59 years old with Graves' ophthalmopathy. CDR3s include the opening cysteine and the closing phenylalanine or tryptophan. The D gene is left open where the match is weak. The size of a clone is reported for some rows only, either as once, few or many, or as a class for expanded clones.

d_call	clone_size	j_call	v_call	cdr3_aa	cdr3_nt
-	few	TRBJ1-3	TRBV28	CASSLNTGRTGNTIYF	TGTGCCAGCAGTTTAAACACAGGGAGGACTGGAAACACCATATATTTT
TRBD1	few	TRBJ1-1	TRBV25-1	CASSRTGSPEAFF	TGTGCCAGCAGTCGGACAGGGAGCCCTGAAGCTTTCTTT
-	-	TRBJ1-3	TRBV30	CASGGAASGNTIYF	TGTGCCTCGGGCGGAGCAGCCTCTGGAAACACCATATATTTT
-	many	TRBJ2-4	TRBV27	CASKAADSENIQYF	TGTGCCAGCAAAGCTGCCGACAGTGAAAACATTCAGTACTTC
-	many	TRBJ2-5	TRBV20-1	CSAKLVLETQYF	TGCAGTGCTAAACTAGTGCTAGAGACCCAGTACTTC
TRBD1	few	TRBJ2-5	TRBV10-3	CAIGQGEETQYF	TGTGCCATTGGACAGGGGGAAGAGACCCAGTACTTC
-	-	TRBJ1-6	TRBV7-9	CASSLSGMNNSPLHF	TGTGCCAGCAGCTTATCGGGGATGAATAATTCACCCCTCCACTTT
TRBD2	-	TRBJ2-7	TRBV20-1	CSANILAGASYEQYF	TGCAGTGCCAACATATTAGCGGGAGCCAGCTACGAGCAGTACTTC
-	-	TRBJ2-1	TRBV12-3/TRBV12-4	CASSTGTLPTEQFF	TGTGCCAGCAGTACCGGGACCTTGCCAACTGAGCAGTTCTTC
TRBD1	many	TRBJ2-3	TRBV3-1	CASSQRGQSTDTQYF	TGTGCCAGCAGCCAAAGGGGACAGAGCACAGATACGCAGTATTTT
-	many	TRBJ1-1	TRBV20-1	CSARTDVQGTAFF	TGCAGTGCTAGGACAGACGTTCAGGGGACCGCTTTCTTT
-	-	TRBJ1-5	TRBV2	CASTSSVGGQPQHF	TGTGCCAGCACCTCATCAGTGGGTGGTCAGCCCCAGCATTTT
TRBD1	many	TRBJ2-1	TRBV5-1	CASSSTGAIYNEQFF	TGCGCCAGCAGCTCCACAGGGGCTATCTACAATGAGCAGTTCTTC
-	few	TRBJ1-1	TRBV28	CASHHPLRGQTYTEAFF	TGTGCCAGCCACCACCCCTTACGAGGACAGACATACACTGAAGCTTTCTTT
-	-	TRBJ1-2	TRBV24-1	CATSGAGDGYYGYTF	TGTGCCACCAGTGGGGCAGGGGACGGCTACTATGGCTACACCTTC